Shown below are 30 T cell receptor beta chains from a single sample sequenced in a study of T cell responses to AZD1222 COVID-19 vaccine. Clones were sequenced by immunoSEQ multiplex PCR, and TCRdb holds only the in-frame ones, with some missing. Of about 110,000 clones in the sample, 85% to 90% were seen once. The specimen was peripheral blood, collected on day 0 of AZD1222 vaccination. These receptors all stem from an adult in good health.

The CDR3 is CASSSRGRGTQYF. The CDR3 coding sequence is TGTGCCAGCAGTTCGCGGGGGAGGGGTACGCAGTATTTT. The V call is TRBV28, the J call TRBJ2-3; TRBD2 aligns across 7 bases. V lost 4 bases to trimming and J lost 8 bases; unmatched junction nucleotides: 6. There are 13 residues in the CDR3. Per germline, CDR1 MDHEN and CDR2 SYDVKM.

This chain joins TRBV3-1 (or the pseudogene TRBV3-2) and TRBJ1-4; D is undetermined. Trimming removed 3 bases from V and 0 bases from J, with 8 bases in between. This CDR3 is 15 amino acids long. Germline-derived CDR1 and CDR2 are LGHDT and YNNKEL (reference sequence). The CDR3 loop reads CASSQRAATNEKLFF. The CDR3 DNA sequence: TGTGCCAGCAGCCAGCGGGCAGCAACTAATGAAAAACTGTTTTTT.

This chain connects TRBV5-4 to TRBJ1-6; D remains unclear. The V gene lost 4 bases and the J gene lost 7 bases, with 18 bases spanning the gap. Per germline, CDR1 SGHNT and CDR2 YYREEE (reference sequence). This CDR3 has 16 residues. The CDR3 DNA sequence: TGTGCCAGCAGCCCCTCGGGAGGTTATAACAATTCACCCCTCCACTTT. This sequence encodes CASSPSGGYNNSPLHF.

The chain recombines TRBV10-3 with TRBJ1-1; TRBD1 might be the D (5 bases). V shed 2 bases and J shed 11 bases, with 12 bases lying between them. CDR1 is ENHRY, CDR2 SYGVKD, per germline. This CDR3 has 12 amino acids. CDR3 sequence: CAISEPGAWAFF. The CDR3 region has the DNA TGTGCCATCAGTGAGCCCGGGGCGTGGGCTTTCTTT.

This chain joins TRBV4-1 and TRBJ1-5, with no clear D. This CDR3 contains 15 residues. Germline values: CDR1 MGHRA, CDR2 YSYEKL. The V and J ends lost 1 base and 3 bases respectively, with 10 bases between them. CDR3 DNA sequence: TGCGCCAGCAGCCAAGTTACGGGGAACAATCAGCCCCAGCATTTT. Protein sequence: CASSQVTGNNQPQHF.

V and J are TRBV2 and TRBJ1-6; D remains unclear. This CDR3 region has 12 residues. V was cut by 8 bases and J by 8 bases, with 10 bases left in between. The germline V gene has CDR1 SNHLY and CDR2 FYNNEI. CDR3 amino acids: CASGITDSPLHF. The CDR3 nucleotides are TGTGCCAGCGGGATCACGGATTCACCCCTCCACTTT.

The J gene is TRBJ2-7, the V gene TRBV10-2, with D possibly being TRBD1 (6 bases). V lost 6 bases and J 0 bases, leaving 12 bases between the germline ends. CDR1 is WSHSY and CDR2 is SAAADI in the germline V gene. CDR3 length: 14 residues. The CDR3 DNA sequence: TGCGCCAGCAGACAGGGACGGCTCTCCTACGAGCAGTACTTC. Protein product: CASRQGRLSYEQYF.

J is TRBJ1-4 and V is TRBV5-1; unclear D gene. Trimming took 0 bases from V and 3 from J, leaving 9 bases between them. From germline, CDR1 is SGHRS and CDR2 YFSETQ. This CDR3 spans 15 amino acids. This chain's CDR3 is CASSLGIFANEKLFF. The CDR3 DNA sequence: TGCGCCAGCAGCTTGGGGATTTTTGCTAATGAAAAACTGTTTTTT.

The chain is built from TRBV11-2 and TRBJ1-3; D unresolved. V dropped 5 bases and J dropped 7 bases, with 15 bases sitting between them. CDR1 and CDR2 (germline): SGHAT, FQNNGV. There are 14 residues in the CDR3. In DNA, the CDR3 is TGTGCCAGCAGCATTGCCCTGATCGTCAACACCATATATTTT. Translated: CASSIALIVNTIYF.

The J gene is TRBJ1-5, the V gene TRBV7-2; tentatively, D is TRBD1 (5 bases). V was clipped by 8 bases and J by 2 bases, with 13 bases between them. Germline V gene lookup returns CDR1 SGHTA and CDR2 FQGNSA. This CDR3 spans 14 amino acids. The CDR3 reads CASCSRVGNQPQHF. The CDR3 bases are TGTGCCAGCTGCTCCAGGGTGGGCAATCAGCCCCAGCATTTT.

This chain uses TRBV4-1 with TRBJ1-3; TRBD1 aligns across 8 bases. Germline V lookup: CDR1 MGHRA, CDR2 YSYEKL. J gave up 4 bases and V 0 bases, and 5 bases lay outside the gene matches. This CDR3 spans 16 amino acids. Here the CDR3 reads CASSQETGVGGNTIYF. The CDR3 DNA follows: TGCGCCAGCAGCCAAGAGACAGGGGTGGGAGGAAACACCATATATTTT.

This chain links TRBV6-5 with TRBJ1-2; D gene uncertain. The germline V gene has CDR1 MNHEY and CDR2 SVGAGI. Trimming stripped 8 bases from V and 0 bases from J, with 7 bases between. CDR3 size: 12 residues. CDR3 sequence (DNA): TGTGCCAGCTCGAGATCTAACTATGGCTACACCTTC. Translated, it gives CASSRSNYGYTF.

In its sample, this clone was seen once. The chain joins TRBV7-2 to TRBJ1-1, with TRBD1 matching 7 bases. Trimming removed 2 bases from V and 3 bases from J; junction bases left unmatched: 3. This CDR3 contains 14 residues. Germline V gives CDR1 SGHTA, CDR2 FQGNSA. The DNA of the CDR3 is TGTGCCAGCAGCTTAAGGGGGCAGGACACTGAAGCTTTCTTT. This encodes CASSLRGQDTEAFF.

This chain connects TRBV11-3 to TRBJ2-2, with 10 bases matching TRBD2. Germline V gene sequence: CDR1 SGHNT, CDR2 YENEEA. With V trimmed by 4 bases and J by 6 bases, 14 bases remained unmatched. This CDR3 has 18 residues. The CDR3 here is CASSSPSSGGILAGELFF. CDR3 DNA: TGTGCCAGCAGCTCACCCTCTAGCGGGGGTATATTAGCCGGGGAGCTGTTTTTT.

Here the CDR3 reads CASSVGQVDTEAFF. The CDR3 bases are TGTGCCAGCAGCGTAGGACAGGTGGACACTGAAGCTTTCTTT. This chain uses TRBV9 with TRBJ1-1, with D maybe TRBD1 (6 bases). The CDR3 is 14 amino acids. V was cut by 0 bases and J by 3 bases, with 9 bases left in between. The V gene's germline CDR1 is SGDLS and CDR2 YYNGEE. The variable domain in full, with the rest retrieved from reference TRBV9 and TRBJ1-1, is DSGVTQTPKHLITATGQRVTLRCSPRSGDLSVYWYQQSLDQGLQFLIQYYNGEERAKGNILERFSAQQFPDLHSELNLSSLELGDSALYFCASSVGQVDTEAFFGQGTRLTVV.

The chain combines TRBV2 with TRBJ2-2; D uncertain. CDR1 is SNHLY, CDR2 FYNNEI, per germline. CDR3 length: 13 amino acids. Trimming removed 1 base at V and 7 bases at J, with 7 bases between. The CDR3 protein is CASSEVVDGELFF. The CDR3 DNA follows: TGTGCCAGCAGTGAAGTGGTGGACGGGGAGCTGTTTTTT. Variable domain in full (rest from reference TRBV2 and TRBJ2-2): EPEVTQTPSHQVTQMGQEVILRCVPISNHLYFYWYRQILGQKVEFLVSFYNNEISEKSEIFDDQFSVERPDGSNFTLKIRSTKLEDSAMYFCASSEVVDGELFFGEGSRLTVL.

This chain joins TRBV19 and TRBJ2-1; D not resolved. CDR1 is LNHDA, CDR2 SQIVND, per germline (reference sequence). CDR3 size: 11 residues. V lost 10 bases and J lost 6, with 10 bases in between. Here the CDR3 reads CATRVLNEQFF. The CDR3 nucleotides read TGTGCCACCCGGGTACTCAATGAGCAGTTCTTC.

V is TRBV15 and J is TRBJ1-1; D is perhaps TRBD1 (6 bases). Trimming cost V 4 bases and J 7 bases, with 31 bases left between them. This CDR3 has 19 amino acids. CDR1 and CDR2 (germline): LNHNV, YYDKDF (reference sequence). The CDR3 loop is CATSTFPAGGQTQTGEAFF. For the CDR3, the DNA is TGTGCCACCAGCACGTTCCCTGCGGGGGGGCAAACCCAGACGGGTGAAGCTTTCTTT.

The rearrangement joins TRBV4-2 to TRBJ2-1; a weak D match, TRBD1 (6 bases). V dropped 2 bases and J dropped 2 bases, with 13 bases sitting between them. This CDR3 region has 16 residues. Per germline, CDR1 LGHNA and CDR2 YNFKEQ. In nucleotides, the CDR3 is TGTGCCAGCAGCCAAAATTTTAGGACAGCCTACAATGAGCAGTTCTTC. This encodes CASSQNFRTAYNEQFF.

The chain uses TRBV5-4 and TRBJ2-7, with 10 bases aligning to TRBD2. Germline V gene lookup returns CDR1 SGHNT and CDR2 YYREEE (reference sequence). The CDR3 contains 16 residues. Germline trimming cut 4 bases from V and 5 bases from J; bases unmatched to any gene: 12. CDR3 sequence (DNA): TGTGCCAGCAGCCCCAGTAAGCGGGGGGGCACGGACGAGCAGTACTTC. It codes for CASSPSKRGGTDEQYF.

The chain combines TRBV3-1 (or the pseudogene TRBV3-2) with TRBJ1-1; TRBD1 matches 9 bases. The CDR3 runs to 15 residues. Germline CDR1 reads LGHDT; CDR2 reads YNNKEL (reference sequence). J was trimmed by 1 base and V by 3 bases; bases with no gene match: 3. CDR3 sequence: CASSQRGQGNTEAFF. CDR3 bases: TGTGCCAGCAGCCAGAGGGGACAGGGGAACACTGAAGCTTTCTTT.

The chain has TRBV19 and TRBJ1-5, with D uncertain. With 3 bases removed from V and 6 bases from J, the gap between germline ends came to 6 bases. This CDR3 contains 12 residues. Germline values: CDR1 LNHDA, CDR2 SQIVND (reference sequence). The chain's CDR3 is CASSIHLQPQHF. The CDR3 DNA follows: TGTGCCAGTAGTATTCATCTTCAGCCCCAGCATTTT.

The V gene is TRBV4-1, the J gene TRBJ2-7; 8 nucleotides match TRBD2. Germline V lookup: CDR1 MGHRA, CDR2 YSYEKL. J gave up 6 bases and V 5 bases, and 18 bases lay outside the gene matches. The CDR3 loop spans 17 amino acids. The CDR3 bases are TGCGCCAGCAGCAGGGCCGCCTTGGCGGGGGGTATTGGCGAGCAGTACTTC. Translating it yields CASSRAALAGGIGEQYF.

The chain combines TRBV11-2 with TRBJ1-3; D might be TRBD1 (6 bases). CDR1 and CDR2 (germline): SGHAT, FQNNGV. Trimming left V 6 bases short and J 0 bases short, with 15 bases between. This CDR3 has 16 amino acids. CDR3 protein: CASRGGGRTSGNTIYF. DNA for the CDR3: TGTGCCAGCAGAGGAGGGGGGAGGACCTCTGGAAACACCATATATTTT.

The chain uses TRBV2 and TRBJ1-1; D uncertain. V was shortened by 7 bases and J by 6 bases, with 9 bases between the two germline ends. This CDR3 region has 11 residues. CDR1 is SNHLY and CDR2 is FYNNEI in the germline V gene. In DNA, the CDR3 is TGTGCCAGCAAGGAGGGTGCTGAAGCTTTCTTT. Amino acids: CASKEGAEAFF. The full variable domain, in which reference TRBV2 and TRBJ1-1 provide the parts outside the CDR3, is EPEVTQTPSHQVTQMGQEVILRCVPISNHLYFYWYRQILGQKVEFLVSFYNNEISEKSEIFDDQFSVERPDGSNFTLKIRSTKLEDSAMYFCASKEGAEAFFGQGTRLTVV.

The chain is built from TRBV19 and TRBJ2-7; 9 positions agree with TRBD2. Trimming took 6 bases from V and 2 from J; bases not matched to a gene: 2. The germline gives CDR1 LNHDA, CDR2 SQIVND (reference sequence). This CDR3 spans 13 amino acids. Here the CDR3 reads CASRLAGAYEQYF. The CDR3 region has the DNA TGTGCCAGTAGATTAGCGGGAGCCTACGAGCAGTACTTC.

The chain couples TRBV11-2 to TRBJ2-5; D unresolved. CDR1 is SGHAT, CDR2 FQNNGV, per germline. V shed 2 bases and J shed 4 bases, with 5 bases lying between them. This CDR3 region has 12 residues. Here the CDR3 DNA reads TGTGCCAGCAGCTTAAGGGTAGAGACCCAGTACTTC. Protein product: CASSLRVETQYF.

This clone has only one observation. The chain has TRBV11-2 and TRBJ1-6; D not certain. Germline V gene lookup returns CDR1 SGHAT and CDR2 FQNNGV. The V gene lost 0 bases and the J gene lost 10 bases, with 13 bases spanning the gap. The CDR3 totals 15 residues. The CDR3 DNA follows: TGTGCCAGCAGCTTAGATAGTTCGGGCCGGTCACCCCTCCACTTT. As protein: CASSLDSSGRSPLHF.

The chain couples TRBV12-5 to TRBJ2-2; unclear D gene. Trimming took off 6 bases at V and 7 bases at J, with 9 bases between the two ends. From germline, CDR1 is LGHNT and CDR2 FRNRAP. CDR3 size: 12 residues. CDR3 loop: CASGPHSGELFF. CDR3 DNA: TGTGCTAGTGGCCCACACAGCGGGGAGCTGTTTTTT. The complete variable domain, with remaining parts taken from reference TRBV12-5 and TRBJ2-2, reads DARVTQTPRHKVTEMGQEVTMRCQPILGHNTVFWYRQTMMQGLELLAYFRNRAPLDDSGMPKDRFSAEMPDATLATLKIQPSEPRDSAVYFCASGPHSGELFFGEGSRLTVL.

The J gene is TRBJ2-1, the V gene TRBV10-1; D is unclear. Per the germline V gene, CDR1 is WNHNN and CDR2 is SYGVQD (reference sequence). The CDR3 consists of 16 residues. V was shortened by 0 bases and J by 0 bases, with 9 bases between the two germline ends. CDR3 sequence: CASSESNAASYNEQFF. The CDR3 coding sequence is TGCGCCAGCAGTGAGTCGAACGCAGCCTCCTACAATGAGCAGTTCTTC.